Below are 10 T cell receptor beta chains sequenced from a single sample in a study of cytomegalovirus exposure and HLA in healthy donors. This PCR relied on a set of 60 Vbeta primers and 13 Jbeta primers. Sequenced by immunoSEQ multiplex PCR; TCRdb stores in-frame clones only, minus some. This table has roughly 190,000 clones, more than 75% appearing once. Sequencing used PBMCs. The origin of the receptors is a woman aged 18 to 35 in good health and CMV-seronegative.

The V gene is TRBV27, the J gene TRBJ2-1, with 9 bases matching TRBD1. The CDR3 loop spans 12 amino acids. Germline V gene lookup returns CDR1 MNHEY and CDR2 SMNVEV (reference sequence). The ends lost 2 bases at V and 15 bases at J; junction bases unmatched: 5. CDR3 bases: TGTGCCAGCAGTTTACCCACAGGGGGCCTGTTCTTC. This sequence encodes CASSLPTGGLFF.

The chain recombines TRBV7-2 with TRBJ1-1; D gene ambiguous. With 5 bases removed from V and 3 bases from J, the gap between germline ends came to 13 bases. This CDR3 spans 14 amino acids. Germline CDR1 reads SGHTA; CDR2 reads FQGNSA. Here the CDR3 DNA reads TGTGCCAGCAGCCTAGAGTGGTCGGACACTGAAGCTTTCTTT. It is translated as CASSLEWSDTEAFF. Looking up the rest from reference TRBV7-2 and TRBJ1-1 gives the full variable domain: GAGVSQSPSNKVTEKGKDVELRCDPISGHTALYWYRQSLGQGLEFLIYFQGNSAPDKSGLPSDRFSAERTGGSVSTLTIQRTQQEDSAVYLCASSLEWSDTEAFFGQGTRLTVV.

This clone was picked up one time. The genes are TRBV11-2 and TRBJ2-1; TRBD2 aligns across 8 bases. Germline V lookup: CDR1 SGHAT, CDR2 FQNNGV. J gave up 4 bases and V 2 bases, and 4 bases lay outside the gene matches. The CDR3 sequence is 15 residues long. CDR3 nucleotides: TGTGCCAGCAGCTTACGAAGCGGGGGATACAATGAGCAGTTCTTC. Protein sequence: CASSLRSGGYNEQFF. The variable domain in full, completed from reference TRBV11-2 and TRBJ2-1, reads EAGVAQSPRYKIIEKRQSVAFWCNPISGHATLYWYQQILGQGPKLLIQFQNNGVVDDSQLPKDRFSAERLKGVDSTLKIQPAKLEDSAVYLCASSLRSGGYNEQFFGPGTRLTVL.

The rearrangement links TRBV7-2 to TRBJ2-2, with 8 bases that match TRBD2. The CDR3 covers 17 residues. CDR1 and CDR2 from the germline V gene are SGHTA and FQGNSA. Germline trimming cut 1 base from V and 6 bases from J; bases unmatched to any gene: 10. The CDR3 loop is CASSLDLLLAEAGELFF. CDR3 nucleotides: TGTGCCAGCAGCTTAGACCTCCTACTAGCGGAGGCCGGGGAGCTGTTTTTT.

This chain links TRBV11-2 with TRBJ1-3, with 9 positions matching TRBD1. This CDR3 region has 18 residues. J was trimmed by 0 bases and V by 3 bases; bases with no gene match: 9. Germline V lookup: CDR1 SGHAT, CDR2 FQNNGV. The CDR3 reads CASSLGQGLSGSGNTIYF. DNA for the CDR3: TGTGCCAGCAGCTTGGGACAGGGACTATCCGGCTCTGGAAACACCATATATTTT.

The CDR3 coding sequence is TGTGCCAGCAGCTTGACTAGCGGGGTCGAAAAGTTCTTC. Protein: CASSLTSGVEKFF. V gene TRBV7-7 combines with J gene TRBJ2-1, with TRBD2 matching over 11 bases. The germline gives CDR1 SSHAT, CDR2 FNYEAQ (reference sequence). V gave up 3 bases and J gave up 14 bases; unmatched junction bases: 6. This CDR3 has 13 amino acids.

The rearrangement links TRBV5-1 to TRBJ2-2, with 9 bases matching TRBD2. CDR1 and CDR2 (germline): SGHRS, YFSETQ. There are 18 residues in the CDR3. V lost 2 bases and J lost 4; bases outside the gene matches: 12. Here the CDR3 DNA reads TGCGCCAGCAGCTTTCAGGTAGCGGGAGTCCTTTCCACCGGGGAGCTGTTTTTT. It translates to CASSFQVAGVLSTGELFF.

The V and J genes are TRBV7-2 and TRBJ2-7, with 8 bases identical to TRBD1. This CDR3 has 14 amino acids. Trimming took 5 bases from V and 2 from J; bases not matched to a gene: 5. From germline, CDR1 is SGHTA and CDR2 FQGNSA. The CDR3 DNA reads as TGTGCCAGCAGCACAGGACAGGGAGCCTACGAGCAGTACTTC. Translation: CASSTGQGAYEQYF. The full variable domain, in which reference TRBV7-2 and TRBJ2-7 provide the parts outside the CDR3, is GAGVSQSPSNKVTEKGKDVELRCDPISGHTALYWYRQSLGQGLEFLIYFQGNSAPDKSGLPSDRFSAERTGGSVSTLTIQRTQQEDSAVYLCASSTGQGAYEQYFGPGTRLTVT.

The chain couples TRBV4-2 to TRBJ1-5; tentatively, D is TRBD1 (6 bases). The CDR3 extends over 14 amino acids. From germline, CDR1 is LGHNA and CDR2 YNFKEQ. Trimming pared 2 bases from V and 4 bases from J, leaving 9 bases between. CDR3 coding DNA: TGTGCCAGCAGCCAAATCCAGGGGAATCAGCCCCAGCATTTT. It codes for CASSQIQGNQPQHF.

This chain's CDR3 is CASSSPDRYPYEQYF. The CDR3 nucleotides are TGCGCCAGCAGCTCCCCGGACAGGTATCCCTACGAGCAGTACTTC. V usage is TRBV5-1 and J usage is TRBJ2-7; 7 nucleotides match TRBD1. Germline CDR1 reads SGHRS; CDR2 reads YFSETQ. Trimming took 3 bases from V and 2 from J; bases not matched to a gene: 8. This CDR3 has 15 amino acids.